This TCR beta chain emerged from a study of cytomegalovirus exposure and HLA in healthy donors. Study-level information: Counted in an early data release were 85 million or so unique TCRs from HLA-typed donors.

Worth noting for this clone: Its specificity is not known.

Healthy bone marrow donors formed the donor group. These donors counted as nominally healthy when sampled, but unrecorded immune exposures were likely. The PCR used 60 Vbeta and 13 Jbeta primers. The protocol was immunoSEQ multiplex PCR, while the TCRdb copy is restricted to in-frame clones and leaves out a portion. The sample lists about 240,000 clones; 81% were seen once. This CDR3 comprises 14 residues. The germline CDR1 and CDR2 sequences are MDHEN and SYDVKM. V lost 6 bases and J 10 bases, leaving 22 bases between the germline ends. Findings and caveats of the study: A classifier reportedly called cytomegalovirus status with high sensitivity and specificity.

The source is a woman aged 60-70 years in good health and CMV-seropositive. The source material was PBMCs. The rearrangement joins TRBV28 to TRBJ2-7, with D tentatively TRBD2 (5 bases). The CDR3 bases are TGTGCCAGCAGCTTGAACATGATTCTTAGCGACCAGTACTTC. This encodes CASSLNMILSDQYF.